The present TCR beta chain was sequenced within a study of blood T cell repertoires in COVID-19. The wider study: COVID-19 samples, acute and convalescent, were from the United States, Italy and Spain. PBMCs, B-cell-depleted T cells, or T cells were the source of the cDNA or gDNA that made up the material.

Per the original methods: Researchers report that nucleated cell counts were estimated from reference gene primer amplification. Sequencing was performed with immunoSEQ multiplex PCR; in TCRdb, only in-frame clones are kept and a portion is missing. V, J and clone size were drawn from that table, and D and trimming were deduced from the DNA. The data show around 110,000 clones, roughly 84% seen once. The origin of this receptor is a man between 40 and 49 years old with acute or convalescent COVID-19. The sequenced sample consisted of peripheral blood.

This CDR3 reads CASHRAGATNEKLFF. The CDR3 DNA reads as TGTGCCAGCCACCGCGCGGGGGCGACTAATGAAAAACTGTTTTTT. The chain is built from TRBV21-1 and TRBJ1-4. TRBV21-1 is given as a pseudogene. This CDR3 comprises 15 residues.